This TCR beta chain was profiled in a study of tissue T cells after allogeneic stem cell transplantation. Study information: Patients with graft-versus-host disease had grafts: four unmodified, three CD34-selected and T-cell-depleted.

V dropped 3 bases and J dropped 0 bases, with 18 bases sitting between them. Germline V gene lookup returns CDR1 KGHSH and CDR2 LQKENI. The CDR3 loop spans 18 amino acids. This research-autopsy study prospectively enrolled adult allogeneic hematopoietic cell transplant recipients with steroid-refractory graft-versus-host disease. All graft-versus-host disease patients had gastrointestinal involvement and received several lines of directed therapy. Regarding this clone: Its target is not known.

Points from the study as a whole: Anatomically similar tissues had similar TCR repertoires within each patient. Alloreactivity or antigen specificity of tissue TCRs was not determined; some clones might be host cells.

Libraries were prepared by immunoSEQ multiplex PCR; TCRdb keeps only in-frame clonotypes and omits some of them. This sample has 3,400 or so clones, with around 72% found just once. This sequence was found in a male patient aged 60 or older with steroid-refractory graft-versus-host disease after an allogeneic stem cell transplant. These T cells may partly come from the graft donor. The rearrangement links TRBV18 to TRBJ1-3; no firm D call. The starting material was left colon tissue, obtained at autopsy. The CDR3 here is CASSPTLETASSGNTIYF. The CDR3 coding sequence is TGTGCCAGCTCACCGACACTCGAAACAGCTTCCTCTGGAAACACCATATATTTT.